Following are 2 T cell receptor beta chains from one sample sequenced in a study of CD8 T cells in ankylosing spondylitis. Study-wide points: Characteristic of ankylosing spondylitis blood, it appeared, was a TCR beta motif comprising several highly homologous variants.

TCRdb analysed the 5' RACE reads with MiXCR anew, one entry per CDR3 protein. The sample includes around 480,000 distinct CDR3 sequences, 15% to 20% of them seen just once. These receptors' antigens are unknown. Specimen: blood, either unsorted or a sorted T cell fraction (not recorded which). The receptors originated from a male donor with ankylosing spondylitis.

A few counts support this clonotype. The rearrangement links TRBV3-1 to TRBJ2-5; D tentatively reads TRBD1 or TRBD2 (5 bases each). Germline V gene data show CDR1 as LGHDT and CDR2 as YNNKEL (reference sequence). Trimming cost V 1 base and J 4 bases, with 10 bases left between them. The CDR3 is made up of 14 amino acids. The CDR3 here is CASSQAGTSETQYF. DNA of the CDR3: TGTGCCAGCAGCCAAGCCGGGACGTCAGAGACCCAGTACTTC.

This clonotype was counted ten times or more. The chain employs TRBV30 and TRBJ1-5; unclear D gene. Germline V lookup: CDR1 GTSNPN, CDR2 SVGIG (reference sequence). V shed 2 bases and J shed 5 bases, with 13 bases lying between them. The CDR3 is made up of 14 amino acids. CDR3 DNA sequence: TGTGCCTGGAGTCTCCCCCCGTCTTATCAGCCCCAGCATTTT. Its protein product is CAWSLPPSYQPQHF.